The present T cell receptor (beta chain) was sequenced within a study of blood T cells in healthy people across ages. Study results and limitations: With unsorted PBMCs, a conclusive comparison of naive versus antigen-experienced cells was not possible.

Isolating PBMCs gave at least 6 million of these cells per sample. A second roughly 7 to 12 cycle PCR used barcoded and J-beta primers. Each of the samples gave a minimum of 2.5 million paired-end reads that contained CDR3. TCRdb used MiXCR to reprocess the 5' RACE reads, holding one entry per CDR3 protein. Of 600,000 or so distinct CDR3 sequences listed, about 21% are singletons. The germline V gene has CDR1 DFQATT and CDR2 SNEGSKA (reference sequence). The CDR3 is made up of 13 amino acids. Trimming took off 5 bases at V and 1 base at J, with 10 bases between the two ends. This clonotype has more than one count but fewer than ten. Its antigen is as yet unknown.

This chain uses TRBV20-1 with TRBJ2-3, with D possibly being TRBD2 (6 bases). This receptor was obtained from a man in his 70s in good health. What was sequenced was blood. CDR3 sequence: CSAPPGGTDTQYF. The CDR3 DNA is TGCAGTGCTCCCCCGGGAGGCACAGATACGCAGTATTTT.